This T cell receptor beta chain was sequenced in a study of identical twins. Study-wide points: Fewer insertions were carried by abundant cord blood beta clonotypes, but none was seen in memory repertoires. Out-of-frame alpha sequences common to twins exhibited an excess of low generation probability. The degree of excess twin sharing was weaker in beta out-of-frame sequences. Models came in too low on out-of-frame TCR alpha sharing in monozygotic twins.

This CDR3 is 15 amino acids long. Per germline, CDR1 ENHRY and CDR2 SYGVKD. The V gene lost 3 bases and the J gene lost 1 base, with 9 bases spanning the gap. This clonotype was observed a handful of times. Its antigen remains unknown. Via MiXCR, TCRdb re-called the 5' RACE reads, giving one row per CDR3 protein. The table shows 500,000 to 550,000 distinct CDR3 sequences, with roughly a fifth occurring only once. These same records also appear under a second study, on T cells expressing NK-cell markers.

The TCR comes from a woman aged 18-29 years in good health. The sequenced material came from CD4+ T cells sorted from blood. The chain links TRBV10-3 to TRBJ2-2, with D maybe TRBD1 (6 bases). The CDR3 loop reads CAISDGQKNTGELFF. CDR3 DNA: TGTGCCATCAGTGATGGACAGAAGAACACCGGGGAGCTGTTTTTT.